Presented here are 13 T cell receptor beta chains from one specimen sequenced in a study of PD-L1 blockade in urothelial cancer. Sequencing was performed with immunoSEQ multiplex PCR; in TCRdb, only in-frame clones are kept and a portion is missing. Among more than 95,000 clones listed, approximately 90% were seen once. Indicated time point: peripheral blood 6 weeks after treatment start. The source material was PBMCs, sampled around atezolizumab (anti-PD-L1) treatment. These receptors came from a man aged 60 to 69 with urothelial cancer.

This chain links TRBV19 with TRBJ1-2, with D possibly matching TRBD1 (5 bases). CDR3 length: 15 residues. Germline lookup yields CDR1 LNHDA and CDR2 SQIVND (reference sequence). The V end lost 6 bases, the J end lost 6 bases, and 20 bases lay between the germline ends. The CDR3 DNA reads as TGTGCCAGTAGGTCGGGTGCCGGAGGGGACCATGGCTACACCTTC. Its protein is CASRSGAGGDHGYTF.

This chain connects TRBV7-2 to TRBJ2-7, with 9 positions matching TRBD1. Germline CDR1 and CDR2: SGHTA and FQGNSA. Unmatched junction bases numbered 3, after V lost 3 bases and J lost 3 bases. The CDR3 has 14 residues. This chain's CDR3 is CASSFRDRVYEQYF. As DNA, the CDR3 is TGTGCCAGCAGCTTCCGGGACAGGGTCTACGAGCAGTACTTC.

The chain combines TRBV19 with TRBJ2-2, with D unclear. The V gene's germline CDR1 is LNHDA and CDR2 SQIVND (reference sequence). V was clipped by 4 bases and J by 1 base, with 4 bases between them. The CDR3 totals 13 residues. The CDR3 sequence: CASSRQNTGELFF. Written as DNA, the CDR3 is TGTGCCAGTAGTAGGCAGAACACCGGGGAGCTGTTTTTT.

The chain employs TRBV13 and TRBJ1-5; the D is unclear. Germline V gene lookup returns CDR1 PRHDT and CDR2 FYEKMQ (reference sequence). V gave up 4 bases and J gave up 4 bases, with 8 bases separating them. The CDR3 runs 13 residues. CDR3 DNA sequence: TGTGCCAGCAGCTCCACTTTGAATCAGCCCCAGCATTTT. Its protein is CASSSTLNQPQHF. Full variable domain (outside the CDR3, taken from reference TRBV13 and TRBJ1-5): AAGVIQSPRHLIKEKRETATLKCYPIPRHDTVYWYQQGPGQDPQFLISFYEKMQSDKGSIPDRFSAQQFSDYHSELNMSSLELGDSALYFCASSSTLNQPQHFGDGTRLSIL.

This clone showed up just a few times. CDR3 sequence (DNA): TGTGCCAGCAGCACCCTAGCGGGGGGGGGAGATACGCAGTATTTT. This gives the protein CASSTLAGGGDTQYF. The chain couples TRBV9 to TRBJ2-3; 12 bases are shared with TRBD2. Trimming cost V 4 bases and J 5 bases; bases outside gene matches: 5. Per germline, CDR1 SGDLS and CDR2 YYNGEE. This CDR3 has 15 amino acids.

This chain joins TRBV19 and TRBJ1-5; 7 nucleotides agree with TRBD1. Unmatched junction bases numbered 9, after V lost 2 bases and J lost 5 bases. CDR1 and CDR2 from the germline V gene are LNHDA and SQIVND (reference sequence). The CDR3 runs 16 residues. CDR3 sequence (DNA): TGTGCCAGTAGTATATTAGGGACAGCGGGGGATCAGCCCCAGCATTTT. Residues: CASSILGTAGDQPQHF.

This chain joins TRBV6-5 and TRBJ2-1, with TRBD2 matching over 11 bases. The CDR3 contains 15 residues. Germline V gives CDR1 MNHEY, CDR2 SVGAGI. Trimming at V came to 5 bases and at J to 4 bases, leaving 4 bases not matched to a gene. The CDR3 loop is CASSQRLAGYNEQFF. The CDR3 DNA reads TGTGCCAGCAGTCAAAGACTAGCGGGGTACAATGAGCAGTTCTTC.

The chain recombines TRBV10-1 with TRBJ2-7; no definite D call. There are 12 residues in the CDR3. Germline V gives CDR1 WNHNN, CDR2 SYGVQD (reference sequence). V was pared by 2 bases and J by 2 bases, with 4 bases between. CDR3 in DNA: TGCGCCAGCAGTGAGGGAGCCTACGAGCAGTACTTC. Protein product: CASSEGAYEQYF.

CDR3 nucleotide sequence: TGTGCCACCAGCAGAGATCCAGGGCCCTACGAGCAGTACTTC. This sequence encodes CATSRDPGPYEQYF. The chain carries TRBV15 and TRBJ2-7; a weak D match, TRBD1 (5 bases). The ends were cut back, 0 bases at V and 2 bases at J, with 8 bases in the middle. CDR1 LNHNV and CDR2 YYDKDF come from the germline V gene (reference sequence). The CDR3 is 14 amino acids. Complete variable domain (other parts from reference TRBV15 and TRBJ2-7): DAMVIQNPRYQVTQFGKPVTLSCSQTLNHNVMYWYQQKSSQAPKLLFHYYDKDFNNEADTPDNFQSRRPNTSFCFLDIRSPGLGDTAMYLCATSRDPGPYEQYFGPGTRLTVT.

This clone was recorded only once. The chain's CDR3 is CASGFTGLIRDRGRTGELFF. Here the CDR3 DNA reads TGTGCTAGTGGTTTTACGGGCCTGATCCGGGACAGGGGGCGCACCGGGGAGCTGTTTTTT. The chain uses TRBV12-5 and TRBJ2-2; the match to TRBD1 covers 12 bases. CDR1 and CDR2 from the germline V gene are LGHNT and FRNRAP. The junction had 15 bases not matched to a gene; V was cut back by 3 bases and J by 4 bases. The CDR3 is made up of 20 amino acids.

V gene TRBV18 combines with J gene TRBJ1-1; 8 bases match TRBD1. The CDR3 covers 15 residues. Losses at the gene ends were 2 bases for V and 8 bases for J; bases not matched to a gene: 10. Per germline, CDR1 KGHSH and CDR2 LQKENI. The CDR3 region has the DNA TGTGCCAGCTCACCAACCGGGACAGGTGAGAGGGAAGCTTTCTTT. Protein sequence: CASSPTGTGEREAFF.

As for this clone: Other DNA sequences within the sample encode an identical CDR3. V usage is TRBV9 and J usage is TRBJ1-3; D not resolved. Germline lookup yields CDR1 SGDLS and CDR2 YYNGEE. Trimming took off 5 bases at V and 0 bases at J, with 9 bases between the two ends. The CDR3 has 14 amino acids. The CDR3 sequence: CASSREGSGNTIYF. DNA of the CDR3: TGTGCCAGCAGTCGAGAGGGCTCTGGAAACACCATATATTTT.

The chain employs TRBV15 and TRBJ1-1; D is ambiguous. This CDR3 comprises 16 residues. Trimming took 0 bases from V and 4 from J, leaving 15 bases between them. CDR1 is LNHNV, CDR2 YYDKDF, per germline (reference sequence). The CDR3 loop reads CATSRDRGRLGTEAFF. Here the CDR3 DNA reads TGTGCCACCAGCAGAGATCGTGGGAGATTGGGCACTGAAGCTTTCTTT.